The sequence of this TCR beta chain was determined in a study of cytomegalovirus exposure and HLA in healthy donors. Study-level findings and limits: The investigators catalogued 164 TCR beta chains as cytomegalovirus-associated.

As regards this clone: Its target is not known.

J was trimmed by 4 bases and V by 1 base; bases with no gene match: 4. The CDR3 loop spans 15 amino acids. The germline V gene encodes CDR1 LNHNV and CDR2 YYDKDF (reference sequence). The method was immunoSEQ multiplex PCR; TCRdb's version includes in-frame clones alone and lacks a portion of them. The sample gives about 98,000 clones, 87% of which show up once; over 6% is in the top ten. Material for sequencing was PBMCs. This sequence originates from a young man in good health and CMV-seropositive. The rearrangement uses TRBV15 and TRBJ2-1, with 7 bases fitting TRBD2. CDR3 sequence reads: CATSRAGGGYNEQFF. Here the CDR3 DNA reads TGTGCCACCAGCAGAGCGGGCGGGGGATACAATGAGCAGTTCTTC.